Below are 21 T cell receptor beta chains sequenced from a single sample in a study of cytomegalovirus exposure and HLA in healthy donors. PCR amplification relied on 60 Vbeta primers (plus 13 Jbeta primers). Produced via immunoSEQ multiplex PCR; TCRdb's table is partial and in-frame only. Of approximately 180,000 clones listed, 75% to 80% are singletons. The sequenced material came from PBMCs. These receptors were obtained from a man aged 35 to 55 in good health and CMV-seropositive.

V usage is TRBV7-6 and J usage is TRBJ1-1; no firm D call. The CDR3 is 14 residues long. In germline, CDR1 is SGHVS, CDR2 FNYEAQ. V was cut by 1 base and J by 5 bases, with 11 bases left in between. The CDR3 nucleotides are TGTGCCAGCAGCTTAGGCCCCTCGGGGACTGAAGCTTTCTTT. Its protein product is CASSLGPSGTEAFF.

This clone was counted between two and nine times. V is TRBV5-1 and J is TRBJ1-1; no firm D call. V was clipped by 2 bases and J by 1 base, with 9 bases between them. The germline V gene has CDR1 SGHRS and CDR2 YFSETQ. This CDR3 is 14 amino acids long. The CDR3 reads CASSFITGNTEAFF. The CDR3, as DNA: TGCGCCAGCAGCTTTATTACTGGGAACACTGAAGCTTTCTTT.

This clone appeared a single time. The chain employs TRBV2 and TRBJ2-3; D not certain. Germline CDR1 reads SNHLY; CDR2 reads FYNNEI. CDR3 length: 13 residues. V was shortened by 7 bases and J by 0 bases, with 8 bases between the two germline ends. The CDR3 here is CASTLLSTDTQYF. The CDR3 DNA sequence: TGTGCCAGCACCCTACTTAGCACAGATACGCAGTATTTT.

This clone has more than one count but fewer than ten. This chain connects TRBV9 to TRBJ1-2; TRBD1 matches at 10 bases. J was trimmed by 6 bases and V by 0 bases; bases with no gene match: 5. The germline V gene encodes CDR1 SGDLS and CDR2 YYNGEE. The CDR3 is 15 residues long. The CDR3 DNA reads TGTGCCAGCAGCGTAGATGCCGGGACAGGGGATGGCTACACCTTC. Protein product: CASSVDAGTGDGYTF.

Written as DNA, the CDR3 is TGTGCCAGCAGCGGCCGGGGGGTACAGGCCGGGGAGCTGTTTTTT. It is translated as CASSGRGVQAGELFF. The chain recombines TRBV13 with TRBJ2-2, with TRBD2 matching 7 bases. After removal of 5 bases from V and 6 bases from J, the junction contained 9 bases not matched to a gene. This CDR3 is built from 15 residues. Germline V gives CDR1 PRHDT, CDR2 FYEKMQ (reference sequence).

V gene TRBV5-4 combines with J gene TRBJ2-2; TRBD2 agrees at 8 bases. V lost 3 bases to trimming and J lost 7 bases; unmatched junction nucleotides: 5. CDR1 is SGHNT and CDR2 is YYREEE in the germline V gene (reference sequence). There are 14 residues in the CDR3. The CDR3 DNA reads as TGTGCCAGCAGCTCCTTAGCGGGAAGCGGGGAGCTGTTTTTT. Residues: CASSSLAGSGELFF.

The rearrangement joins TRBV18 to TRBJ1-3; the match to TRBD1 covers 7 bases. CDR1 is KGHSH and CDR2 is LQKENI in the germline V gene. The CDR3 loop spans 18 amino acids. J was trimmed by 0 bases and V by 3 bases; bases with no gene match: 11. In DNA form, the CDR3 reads TGTGCCAGCTCACCCATCATTAGACAGGGCCGCTCTGGAAACACCATATATTTT. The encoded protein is CASSPIIRQGRSGNTIYF.

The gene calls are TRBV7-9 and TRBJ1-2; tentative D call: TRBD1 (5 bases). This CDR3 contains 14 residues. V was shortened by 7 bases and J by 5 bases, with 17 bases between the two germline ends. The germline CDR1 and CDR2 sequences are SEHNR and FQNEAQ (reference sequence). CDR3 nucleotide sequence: TGTGCCAGCACCCAGGGCCCCCGGGGGTATGGCTACACCTTC. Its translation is CASTQGPRGYGYTF.

The CDR3 sequence: CASSLTRGLHEQYF. As DNA, the CDR3 is TGTGCCAGCAGTCTCACCAGGGGGCTCCACGAGCAGTACTTC. V usage is TRBV28 and J usage is TRBJ2-5, with TRBD1 matching 8 bases. The DNA end lines up better with TRBJ2-7; the J call may be wrong. Germline CDR1 is MDHEN and CDR2 is SYDVKM. This CDR3 is 14 amino acids long.

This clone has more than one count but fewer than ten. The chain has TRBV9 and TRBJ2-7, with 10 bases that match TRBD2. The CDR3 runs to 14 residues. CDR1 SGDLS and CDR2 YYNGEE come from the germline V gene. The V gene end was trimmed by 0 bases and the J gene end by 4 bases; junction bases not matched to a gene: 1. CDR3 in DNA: TGTGCCAGCAGCGTAGATAGCGGGAGGTACGAGCAGTACTTC. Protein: CASSVDSGRYEQYF.

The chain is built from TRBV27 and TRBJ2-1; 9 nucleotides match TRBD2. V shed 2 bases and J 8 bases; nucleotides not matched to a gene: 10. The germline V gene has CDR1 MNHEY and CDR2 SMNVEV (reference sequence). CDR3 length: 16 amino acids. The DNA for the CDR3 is TGTGCCAGCAGTTTAGCGGGGACTAGCAGTAGCTATGAGCAGTTCTTC. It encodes CASSLAGTSSSYEQFF.

CDR3 sequence reads: CASSSGILKWNTEAFF. CDR3 in DNA: TGTGCCAGCAGCTCCGGGATCCTCAAGTGGAACACTGAAGCTTTCTTT. The chain links TRBV5-5 to TRBJ1-1; D is uncertain. Per germline, CDR1 SGHKS and CDR2 YYEKEE (reference sequence). V was pared by 3 bases and J by 1 base, with 16 bases between. The CDR3 length is 16 residues.

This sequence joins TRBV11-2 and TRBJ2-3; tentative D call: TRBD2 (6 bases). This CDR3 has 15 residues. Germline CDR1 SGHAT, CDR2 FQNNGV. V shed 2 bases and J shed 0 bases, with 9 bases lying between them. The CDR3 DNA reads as TGTGCCAGCAGCTTAAATCGGGAGAGCACAGATACGCAGTATTTT. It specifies CASSLNRESTDTQYF.

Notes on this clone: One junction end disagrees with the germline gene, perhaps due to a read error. CDR3 region: CASGGYSGANGLTF. CDR3 coding DNA: TGTGCCAGCGGGGGCTACTCTGGGGCCAACGGCCTGACTTTC. The gene calls are TRBV2 and TRBJ2-6; D perhaps matches TRBD1 (6 bases). The CDR3 sequence is 14 residues long. CDR1 is SNHLY, CDR2 FYNNEI, per germline.

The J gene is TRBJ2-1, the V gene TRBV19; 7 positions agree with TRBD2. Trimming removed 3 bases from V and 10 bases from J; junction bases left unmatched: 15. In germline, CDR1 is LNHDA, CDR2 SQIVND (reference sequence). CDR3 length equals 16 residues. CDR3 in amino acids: CASSMSPAGVNLEQFF. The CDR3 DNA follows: TGTGCCAGTAGTATGAGTCCCGCGGGAGTCAATCTAGAGCAGTTCTTC.

CDR3 region: CASSDRSGSNNEQFF. In DNA, the CDR3 is TGCGCCAGCAGCGACAGGTCGGGGTCAAACAATGAGCAGTTCTTC. The genes are TRBV5-1 and TRBJ2-1; TRBD1 is a possible D gene (6 bases). In germline, CDR1 is SGHRS, CDR2 YFSETQ. CDR3 length: 15 residues. Between the trimmed V and J ends, which lost 4 bases and 5 bases, there was a span of 16 bases.

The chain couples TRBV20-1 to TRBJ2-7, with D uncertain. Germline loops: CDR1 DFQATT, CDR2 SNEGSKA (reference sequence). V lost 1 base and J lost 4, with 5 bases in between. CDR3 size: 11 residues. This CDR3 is CSARGVYEQYF. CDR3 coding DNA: TGCAGTGCTAGAGGAGTATACGAGCAGTACTTC.

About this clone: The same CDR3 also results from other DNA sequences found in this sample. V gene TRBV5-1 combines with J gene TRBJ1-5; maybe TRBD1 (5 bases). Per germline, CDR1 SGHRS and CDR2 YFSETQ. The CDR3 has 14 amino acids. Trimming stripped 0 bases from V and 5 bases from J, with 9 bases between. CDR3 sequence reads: CASSLGQGDQPQHF. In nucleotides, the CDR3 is TGCGCCAGCAGCTTGGGGCAGGGCGATCAGCCCCAGCATTTT.

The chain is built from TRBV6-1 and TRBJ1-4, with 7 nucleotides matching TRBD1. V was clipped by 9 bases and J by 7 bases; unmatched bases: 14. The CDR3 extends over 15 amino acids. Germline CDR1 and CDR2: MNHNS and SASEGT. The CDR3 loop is CASKRQGSWSEKLFF. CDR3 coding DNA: TGTGCCAGTAAAAGACAGGGATCGTGGAGTGAAAAACTGTTTTTT.

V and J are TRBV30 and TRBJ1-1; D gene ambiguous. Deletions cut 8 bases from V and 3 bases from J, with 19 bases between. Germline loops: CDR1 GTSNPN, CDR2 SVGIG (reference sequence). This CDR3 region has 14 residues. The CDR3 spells CAGRLYSGHTEAFF. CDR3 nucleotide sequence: TGTGCCGGTCGCCTGTACAGCGGGCACACTGAAGCTTTCTTT.

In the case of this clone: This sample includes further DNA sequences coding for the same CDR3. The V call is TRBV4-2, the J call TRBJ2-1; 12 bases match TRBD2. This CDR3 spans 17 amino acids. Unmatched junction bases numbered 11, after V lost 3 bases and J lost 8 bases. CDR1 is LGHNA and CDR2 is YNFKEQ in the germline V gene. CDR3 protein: CASSQQGASGRADEQFF. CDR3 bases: TGTGCCAGCAGCCAGCAGGGTGCTAGCGGGAGGGCCGATGAGCAGTTCTTC.